Following are 24 T cell receptor beta chains from one sample sequenced in a study of T cell repertoires in cytomegalovirus infection. TCRdb analysed the reads with MiXCR anew, one entry per CDR3 protein. The table has more than 300,000 distinct CDR3 sequences, about 34% seen once. Their cognate antigens are unknown. The specimen comprised cultured PBMCs, sampled from culture after CMV antigen stimulation. The receptors were sampled from a human donor in good health (CMV status not recorded). Some clones in this sample may be carry-over from other donors' samples.

The rearrangement joins TRBV28 to TRBJ1-1; 7 bases line up with TRBD1. The CDR3 has 16 amino acids. The germline V gene has CDR1 MDHEN and CDR2 SYDVKM. V gave up 4 bases and J gave up 4 bases; unmatched junction bases: 12. The CDR3 loop is CASSSTFRGRGTEAFF. Written as DNA, the CDR3 is TGTGCCAGCAGTTCAACCTTTAGGGGGCGGGGCACTGAAGCTTTCTTT.

This chain connects TRBV28 to TRBJ2-1; 7 positions agree with TRBD2. Germline lookup yields CDR1 MDHEN and CDR2 SYDVKM. There are 16 residues in the CDR3. Germline trimming cut 5 bases from V and 5 bases from J; bases unmatched to any gene: 12. The CDR3 nucleotides are TGTGCCAGCAGTCCCCCGGGCCTAGCGGATAACAATGAGCAGTTCTTC. Protein sequence: CASSPPGLADNNEQFF. Supplemented by reference TRBV28 and TRBJ2-1, the full variable domain reads DVKVTQSSRYLVKRTGEKVFLECVQDMDHENMFWYRQDPGLGLRLIYFSYDVKMKEKGDIPEGYSVSREKKERFSLILESASTNQTSMYLCASSPPGLADNNEQFFGPGTRLTVL.

Comments on this clonotype: Because it lacks the conserved phenylalanine or tryptophan at the end, this CDR3 is likely a read error. It is unclear where the CDR3 begins or ends on the DNA, so no DNA is shown, and the CDR3 is as TCRdb lists it. The chain recombines TRBV4-1 with TRBJ1-1; TRBD1, the table's D call, lacks a check against the DNA. The germline V gene has CDR1 MGHRA and CDR2 YSYEKL. The length of the CDR3 is 14 amino acids, counting both ends. The CDR3 region is CASSQEVSGTGQVL.

The CDR3 sequence: CAIKGQGLDEQFF. DNA of the CDR3: TGTGCCATCAAAGGTCAGGGATTGGATGAGCAGTTCTTC. V gene TRBV10-3 combines with J gene TRBJ2-1, with D possibly matching TRBD1 (5 bases). V was cut by 7 bases and J by 8 bases, with 15 bases left in between. The CDR3 has 13 amino acids. Germline loops: CDR1 ENHRY, CDR2 SYGVKD.

This rearrangement joins TRBV19 to TRBJ1-1; D not certain. From germline, CDR1 is LNHDA and CDR2 SQIVND (reference sequence). V was pared by 4 bases and J by 6 bases, with 9 bases between. The CDR3 runs to 12 residues. The CDR3 bases are TGTGCCAGTAGTACCGGTGGGTCTGAAGCTTTCTTT. It is translated as CASSTGGSEAFF.

This clonotype was seen more than once but under ten times. The chain has TRBV7-2 and TRBJ1-1; 8 bases are shared with TRBD1. This CDR3 region has 13 residues. Germline assignment: CDR1 SGHTA and CDR2 FQGNSA. The J segment lost 3 bases and the V segment lost 5 bases, leaving 2 bases of the junction unmatched. The CDR3 nucleotides are TGTGCCAGCAGCAAACAGGGGGACACTGAAGCTTTCTTT. It is translated as CASSKQGDTEAFF.

A few counts support this clonotype. This chain joins TRBV6-2 or TRBV6-3 and TRBJ1-6; D not resolved. Germline V CDR1 and CDR2: MNHEY, SVGEGT. The V end was cut by 7 bases, the J end by 6 bases, with 16 bases between. This CDR3 is 15 amino acids long. The CDR3 loop reads CASNPIANPNSPLHF. CDR3 coding DNA: TGTGCCAGCAACCCGATCGCGAACCCTAATTCACCCCTCCACTTT.

This rearrangement joins TRBV6-5 to TRBJ2-7; D uncertain. Germline V gene data show CDR1 as MNHEY and CDR2 as SVGAGI. The V end was cut by 5 bases, the J end by 5 bases, with 7 bases between. The CDR3 extends over 11 amino acids. In DNA form, the CDR3 reads TGTGCCAGCAGTCAGCTCAACGAGCAGTACTTC. It specifies CASSQLNEQYF.

This clonotype was counted many times. V is TRBV12-3 or TRBV12-4 and J is TRBJ2-1; tentative D call: TRBD2 (5 bases). V shed 5 bases and J shed 6 bases, with 8 bases lying between them. The CDR3 runs 12 residues. CDR3 nucleotide sequence: TGTGCCAGCAGTCGCGGGCCCAATGAGCAGTTCTTC. This translates into CASSRGPNEQFF.

This chain links TRBV29-1 with TRBJ2-3; 12 nucleotides line up with TRBD2. V was clipped by 1 base and J by 6 bases; unmatched bases: 8. Germline CDR1 SQVTM, CDR2 ANQGSEA. This CDR3 is built from 16 residues. The CDR3 DNA reads as TGCAGCGTTGAAGGGGTCACTAGCGGGAGGACTGATACGCAGTATTTT. This translates into CSVEGVTSGRTDTQYF.

This chain uses TRBV4-3 with TRBJ2-1; TRBD2 might be the D (6 bases). This CDR3 contains 13 residues. Per germline, CDR1 LGHNA and CDR2 YSLEER. Trimming cost V 2 bases and J 7 bases, with 9 bases left between them. As DNA, the CDR3 is TGCGCCAGCAGCCAATACGGAGGGAATGAGCAGTTCTTC. Its protein product is CASSQYGGNEQFF.

This clonotype has more than one count but fewer than ten. This rearrangement joins TRBV12-3 or TRBV12-4 to TRBJ2-1, with 8 bases that match TRBD2. The V and J ends lost 5 bases and 5 bases, in that order; junction bases with no gene match: 5. This CDR3 is built from 14 residues. CDR3 DNA sequence: TGTGCCAGCAGTACACTAGCGGCGGACAATGAGCAGTTCTTC. Its protein is CASSTLAADNEQFF.

This clonotype has more than one count but fewer than ten. This rearrangement joins TRBV7-6 to TRBJ2-1; possible D gene TRBD1, 5 bases. The germline V gene has CDR1 SGHVS and CDR2 FNYEAQ. The CDR3 length is 15 residues. The V end was cut by 1 base, the J end by 6 bases, with 13 bases between. The DNA of the CDR3 is TGTGCCAGCAGCTTAGTATATGAAAGGGGCAATGAGCAGTTCTTC. This codes for CASSLVYERGNEQFF.

This chain links TRBV10-3 with TRBJ1-3, with TRBD1 matching over 8 bases. Per the germline V gene, CDR1 is ENHRY and CDR2 is SYGVKD. The CDR3 covers 14 residues. The V segment lost 8 bases and the J segment 4 bases; nucleotides outside the gene matches: 7. CDR3 sequence (DNA): TGTGCCATCGGACTACAGGGGGGAGGAAACACCATATATTTT. Its protein product is CAIGLQGGGNTIYF.

This clonotype was seen more than once but under ten times. The chain uses TRBV27 and TRBJ2-5; D remains ambiguous. V shed 5 bases and J shed 1 base, with 11 bases lying between them. In germline, CDR1 is MNHEY, CDR2 SMNVEV (reference sequence). The CDR3 totals 14 residues. The DNA for the CDR3 is TGTGCCAGCAGTCTCGTGGCTAGCCAAGAGACCCAGTACTTC. It translates to CASSLVASQETQYF.

The table lists this clonotype with many counts. The DNA for the CDR3 is TGTGCCAGCAGCTTAGGGTGGTACACTGAAGCTTTCTTT. Protein sequence: CASSLGWYTEAFF. This chain uses TRBV7-2 with TRBJ1-1; D call uncertain. Trimming pared 1 base from V and 3 bases from J, leaving 6 bases between. The CDR3 is 13 residues long. Germline values: CDR1 SGHTA, CDR2 FQGNSA.

This clonotype came up a few times. This sequence joins TRBV10-2 and TRBJ2-1; D unclear. Looked up from germline, CDR1 is WSHSY and CDR2 is SAAADI. This CDR3 contains 14 residues. Trimming removed 7 bases at V and 0 bases at J, with 10 bases between. CDR3 nucleotides: TGCGCCAGCACACTGGAGCCCTCCTACAATGAGCAGTTCTTC. This sequence encodes CASTLEPSYNEQFF.

This clonotype was seen only a few times. CDR3 in amino acids: CASSFPPSYRYTF. The CDR3 DNA follows: TGTGCCAGCAGCTTTCCTCCCTCCTACCGCTACACCTTC. The chain has TRBV7-2 and TRBJ1-2, with unresolved D. The CDR3 sequence is 13 residues long. The V end was cut by 3 bases, the J end by 9 bases, with 14 bases between. Germline-derived CDR1 and CDR2 are SGHTA and FQGNSA.

Only a few counts were recorded for this clonotype. V gene TRBV7-2 combines with J gene TRBJ2-7, with D uncertain. The CDR3 length is 11 residues. CDR1 is SGHTA and CDR2 is FQGNSA in the germline V gene. The V end was cut by 5 bases, the J end by 5 bases, with 7 bases between. Written as DNA, the CDR3 is TGTGCCAGCAGCGCCCGTAACGAGCAGTACTTC. Its protein product is CASSARNEQYF.

This sequence joins TRBV12-3 or TRBV12-4 and TRBJ2-1; D might be TRBD1 (6 bases). CDR3 length: 15 amino acids. Between the trimmed V and J ends, which lost 3 bases and 5 bases, there was a span of 14 bases. Here the CDR3 DNA reads TGTGCCAGCAGTTTTAGGCAGGGGCACAACAATGAGCAGTTCTTC. Protein product: CASSFRQGHNNEQFF.

The chain links TRBV6-2 or TRBV6-3 to TRBJ2-7; 14 positions match TRBD2. Germline values: CDR1 MNHEY, CDR2 SVGEGT. The CDR3 totals 16 residues. Trimming at V came to 5 bases and at J to 2 bases, leaving 5 bases not matched to a gene. CDR3 coding DNA: TGTGCCAGCAGTCGGGGACTAGCGGGAGAGACCTACGAGCAGTACTTC. It is translated as CASSRGLAGETYEQYF.

The genes are TRBV6-1 and TRBJ2-2; no clear D. V gave up 2 bases and J gave up 6 bases, with 16 bases separating them. Germline lookup yields CDR1 MNHNS and CDR2 SASEGT. This CDR3 has 16 residues. CDR3 region: CASSESATLPAGELFF. Written as DNA, the CDR3 is TGTGCCAGCAGTGAATCCGCGACCCTTCCCGCCGGGGAGCTGTTTTTT.

The chain combines TRBV7-2 with TRBJ2-3, with D uncertain. Between the trimmed V and J ends, which lost 4 bases and 0 bases, there was a span of 11 bases. CDR1 is SGHTA and CDR2 is FQGNSA in the germline V gene. The CDR3 has 15 residues. CDR3 coding DNA: TGTGCCAGCAGCTCTGGCCCAGCTAGCACAGATACGCAGTATTTT. Residues: CASSSGPASTDTQYF.

The sample holds a few counts of this clonotype. The chain is built from TRBV11-1 and TRBJ2-1; D is unclear. The V end lost 3 bases, the J end lost 0 bases, and 12 bases lay between the germline ends. CDR3 size: 16 residues. From germline, CDR1 is SGHAT and CDR2 FQDESV (reference sequence). The CDR3 nucleotides are TGTGCCAGCAGCTTTCTAAGTGGAAGCTCCTACAATGAGCAGTTCTTC. Translating it yields CASSFLSGSSYNEQFF. Full variable domain (outside the CDR3, taken from reference TRBV11-1 and TRBJ2-1): EAEVAQSPRYKITEKSQAVAFWCDPISGHATLYWYRQILGQGPELLVQFQDESVVDDSQLPKDRFSAERLKGVDSTLKIQPAELGDSAMYLCASSFLSGSSYNEQFFGPGTRLTVL.